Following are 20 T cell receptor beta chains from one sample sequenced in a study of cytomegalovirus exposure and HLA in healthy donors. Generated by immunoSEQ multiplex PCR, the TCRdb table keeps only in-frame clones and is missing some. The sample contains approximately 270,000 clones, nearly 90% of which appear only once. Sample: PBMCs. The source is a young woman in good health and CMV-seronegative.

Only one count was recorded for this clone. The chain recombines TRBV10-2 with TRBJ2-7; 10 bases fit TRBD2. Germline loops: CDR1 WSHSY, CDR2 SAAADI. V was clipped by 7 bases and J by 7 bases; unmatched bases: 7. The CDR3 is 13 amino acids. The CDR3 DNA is TGCGCCAGCAAAAGCGGGGGGGCCTGGGAGCAGTACGTC. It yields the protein CASKSGGAWEQYV.

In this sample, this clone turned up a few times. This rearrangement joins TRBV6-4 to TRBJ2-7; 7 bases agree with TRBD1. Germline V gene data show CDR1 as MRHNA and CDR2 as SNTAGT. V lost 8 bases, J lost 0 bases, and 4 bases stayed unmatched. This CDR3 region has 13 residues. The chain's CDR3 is CASVGTASYEQYV. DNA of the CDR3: TGTGCCAGCGTGGGGACAGCCTCCTACGAGCAGTACGTC.

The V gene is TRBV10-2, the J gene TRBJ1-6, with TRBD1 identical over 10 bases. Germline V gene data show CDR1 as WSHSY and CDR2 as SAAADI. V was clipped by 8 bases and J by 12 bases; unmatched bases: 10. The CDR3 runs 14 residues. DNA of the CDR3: TGCGCCAGCCTTCCGGGACAGGGGACAGGACCCCTCCACTTT. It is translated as CASLPGQGTGPLHF.

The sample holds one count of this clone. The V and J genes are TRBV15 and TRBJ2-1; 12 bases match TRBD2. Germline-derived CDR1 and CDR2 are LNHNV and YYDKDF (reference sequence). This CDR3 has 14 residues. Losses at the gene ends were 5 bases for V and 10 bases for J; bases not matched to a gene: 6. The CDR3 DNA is TGTGCCACCAGCCCGACTAGCGGGGGAGAAGAGCAGTTCTTC. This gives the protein CATSPTSGGEEQFF. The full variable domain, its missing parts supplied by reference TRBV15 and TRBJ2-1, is DAMVIQNPRYQVTQFGKPVTLSCSQTLNHNVMYWYQQKSSQAPKLLFHYYDKDFNNEADTPDNFQSRRPNTSFCFLDIRSPGLGDTAMYLCATSPTSGGEEQFFGPGTRLTVL.

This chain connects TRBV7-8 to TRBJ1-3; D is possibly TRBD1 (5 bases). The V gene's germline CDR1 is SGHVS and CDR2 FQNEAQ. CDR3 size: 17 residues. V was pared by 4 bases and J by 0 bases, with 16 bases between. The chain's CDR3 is CASSSPGLPTSGNTIYF. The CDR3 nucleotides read TGTGCCAGCAGCTCTCCGGGACTGCCGACCTCTGGAAACACCATATATTTT.

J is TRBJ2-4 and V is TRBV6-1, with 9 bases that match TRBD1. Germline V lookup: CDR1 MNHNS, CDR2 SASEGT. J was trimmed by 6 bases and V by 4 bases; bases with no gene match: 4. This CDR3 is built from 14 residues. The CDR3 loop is CASSVDRGINIQYF. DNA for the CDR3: TGTGCCAGCAGTGTCGACAGGGGGATAAACATTCAGTACTTC.

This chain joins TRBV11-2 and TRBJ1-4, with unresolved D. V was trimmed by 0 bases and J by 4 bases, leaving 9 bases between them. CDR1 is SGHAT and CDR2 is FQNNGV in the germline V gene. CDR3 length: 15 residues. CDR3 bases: TGTGCCAGCAGCTTAGATTATGCCAGTAATGAAAAACTGTTTTTT. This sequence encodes CASSLDYASNEKLFF.

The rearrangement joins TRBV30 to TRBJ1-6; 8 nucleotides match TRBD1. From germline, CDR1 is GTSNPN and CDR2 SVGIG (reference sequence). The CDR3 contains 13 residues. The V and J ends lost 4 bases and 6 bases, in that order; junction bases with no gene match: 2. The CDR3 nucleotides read TGTGCCTGGATGGACAGGGTTAATTCACCCCTCCACTTT. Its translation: CAWMDRVNSPLHF.

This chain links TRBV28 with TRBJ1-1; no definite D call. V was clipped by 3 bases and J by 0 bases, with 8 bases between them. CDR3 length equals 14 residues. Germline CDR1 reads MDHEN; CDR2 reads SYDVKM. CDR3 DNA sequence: TGTGCCAGCAGTTTGGCGGCCCTGAACACTGAAGCTTTCTTT. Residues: CASSLAALNTEAFF.

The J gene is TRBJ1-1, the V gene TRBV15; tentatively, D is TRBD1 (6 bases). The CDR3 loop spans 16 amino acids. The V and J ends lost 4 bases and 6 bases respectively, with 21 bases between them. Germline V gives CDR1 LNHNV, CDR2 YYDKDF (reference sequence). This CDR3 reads CATSKTGTLISAEAFF. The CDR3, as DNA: TGTGCCACCAGCAAGACCGGGACACTAATCTCCGCTGAAGCTTTCTTT.

The CDR3 reads CASSVVGGEQETQYF. CDR3 sequence (DNA): TGTGCCAGCAGCGTAGTGGGAGGGGAGCAAGAGACCCAGTACTTC. The V and J genes are TRBV9 and TRBJ2-5; 7 positions agree with TRBD2. The V gene's germline CDR1 is SGDLS and CDR2 YYNGEE. After removal of 0 bases from V and 2 bases from J, the junction contained 4 bases not matched to a gene. This CDR3 is 15 amino acids long.

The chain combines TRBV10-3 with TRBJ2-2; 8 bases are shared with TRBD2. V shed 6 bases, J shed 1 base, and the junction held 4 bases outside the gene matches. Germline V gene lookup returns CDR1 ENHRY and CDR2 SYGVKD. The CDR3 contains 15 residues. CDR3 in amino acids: CAISGRDVNTGELFF. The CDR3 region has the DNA TGTGCCATCAGCGGGAGGGATGTGAACACCGGGGAGCTGTTTTTT.

The CDR3 protein is CASSPAAGSGGYTF. CDR3 nucleotides: TGTGCCAGCAGCCCAGCGGCGGGATCGGGTGGCTACACCTTC. This chain connects TRBV7-9 to TRBJ1-2, with no clear D. The CDR3 contains 14 residues. The germline V gene has CDR1 SEHNR and CDR2 FQNEAQ (reference sequence). V shed 5 bases and J shed 7 bases, with 17 bases lying between them.

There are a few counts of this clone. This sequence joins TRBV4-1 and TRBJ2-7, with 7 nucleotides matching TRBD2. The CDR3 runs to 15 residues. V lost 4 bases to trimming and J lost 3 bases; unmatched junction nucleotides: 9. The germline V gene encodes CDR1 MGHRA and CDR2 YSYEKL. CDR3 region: CASSLPGAGVYEQYF. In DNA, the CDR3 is TGCGCCAGCAGCCTCCCCGGGGCGGGGGTCTACGAGCAGTACTTC.

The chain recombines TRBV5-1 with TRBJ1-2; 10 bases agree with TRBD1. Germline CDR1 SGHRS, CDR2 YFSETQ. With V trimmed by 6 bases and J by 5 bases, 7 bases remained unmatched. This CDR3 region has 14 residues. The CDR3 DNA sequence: TGCGCCAGCACCTCCGGGACAGGGGTATATGGCTACACCTTC. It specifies CASTSGTGVYGYTF.

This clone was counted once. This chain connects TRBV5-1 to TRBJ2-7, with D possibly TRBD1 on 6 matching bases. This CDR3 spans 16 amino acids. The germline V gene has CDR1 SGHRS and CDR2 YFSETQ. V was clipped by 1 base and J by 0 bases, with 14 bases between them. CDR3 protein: CASSLIFRGSSYEQYV. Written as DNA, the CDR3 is TGCGCCAGCAGCTTGATTTTCAGGGGAAGCTCCTACGAGCAGTACGTC.

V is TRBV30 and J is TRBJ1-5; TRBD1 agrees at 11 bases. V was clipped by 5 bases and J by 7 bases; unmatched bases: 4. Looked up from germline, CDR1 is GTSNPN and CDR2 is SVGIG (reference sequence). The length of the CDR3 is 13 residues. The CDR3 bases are TGTGCCTGGGGACAGGGGGCTCGACAGCCCCAGCATTTT. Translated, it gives CAWGQGARQPQHF.

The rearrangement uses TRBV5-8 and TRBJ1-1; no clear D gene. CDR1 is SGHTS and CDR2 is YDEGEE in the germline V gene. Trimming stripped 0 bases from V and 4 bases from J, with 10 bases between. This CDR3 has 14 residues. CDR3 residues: CASSLGWESTEAFF. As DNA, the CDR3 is TGTGCCAGCAGCTTGGGTTGGGAGTCCACTGAAGCTTTCTTT.

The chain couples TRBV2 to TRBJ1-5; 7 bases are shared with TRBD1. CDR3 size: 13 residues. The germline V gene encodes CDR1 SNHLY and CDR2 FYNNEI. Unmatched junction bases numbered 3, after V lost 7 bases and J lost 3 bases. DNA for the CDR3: TGTGCCAGCACCGGACAGGCCAATCAGCCCCAGCATTTT. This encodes CASTGQANQPQHF.

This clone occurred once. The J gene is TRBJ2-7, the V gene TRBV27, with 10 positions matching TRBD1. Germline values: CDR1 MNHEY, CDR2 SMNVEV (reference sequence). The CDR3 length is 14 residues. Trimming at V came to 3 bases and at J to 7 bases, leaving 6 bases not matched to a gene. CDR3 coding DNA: TGTGCCAGCAGTTTCGGACAGGGGGGGAATGAGCAGTACTTC. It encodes CASSFGQGGNEQYF.